Listed here are 22 T cell receptor beta chains from one sample, sequenced in a study of blood T cell repertoires in COVID-19. TCRdb's table, derived via immunoSEQ multiplex PCR, lists solely in-frame clones and lacks some. The repertoire includes hundreds of thousands of clones, 85% to 90% of them detected once, and under 3.5% sits in the top ten. Sequenced material: PBMCs or T cells enriched from blood (not recorded which). These receptors were obtained from a woman in her fifties or sixties who had been exposed to COVID-19.

This rearrangement joins TRBV28 to TRBJ2-2, with 9 nucleotides matching TRBD1. Germline values: CDR1 MDHEN, CDR2 SYDVKM. V shed 5 bases, J shed 6 bases, and the junction held 4 bases outside the gene matches. The CDR3 is 14 residues long. The CDR3 loop is CASSPGTGSGELFF. DNA for the CDR3: TGTGCCAGCAGTCCCGGGACAGGGTCCGGGGAGCTGTTTTTT.

The V gene is TRBV12-5, the J gene TRBJ2-7, with 8 nucleotides matching TRBD1. V was clipped by 0 bases and J by 5 bases; unmatched bases: 15. The CDR3 covers 18 residues. Per germline, CDR1 LGHNT and CDR2 FRNRAP. In DNA form, the CDR3 reads TGTGCTAGTGGTTTGGTACTAGGGGACAGGCCCCGTTTCCACGAGCAGTACTTC. It encodes CASGLVLGDRPRFHEQYF.

V gene TRBV19 combines with J gene TRBJ1-2; TRBD1 matches at 8 bases. Germline lookup yields CDR1 LNHDA and CDR2 SQIVND (reference sequence). V was pared by 9 bases and J by 1 base, with 4 bases of the junction left unmatched. The CDR3 contains 13 residues. The CDR3 reads CASSGQGNYGYTF. Here the CDR3 DNA reads TGTGCCAGCTCTGGACAGGGTAACTATGGCTACACCTTC.

The V gene is TRBV7-8, the J gene TRBJ2-1, with D possibly TRBD2 on 5 matching bases. The CDR3 length is 15 residues. Trimming left V 3 bases short and J 8 bases short, with 17 bases between. Germline assignment: CDR1 SGHVS and CDR2 FQNEAQ. CDR3 DNA sequence: TGTGCCAGCAGCTTCCTAGAGGGCTTGGGCGATGAGCAGTTCTTC. It codes for CASSFLEGLGDEQFF.

This clone has a single count. The chain has TRBV28 and TRBJ1-1; no firm D call. The CDR3 is made up of 16 amino acids. V lost 5 bases, J lost 5 bases, and 21 bases lay in between. Germline-derived CDR1 and CDR2 are MDHEN and SYDVKM. CDR3 sequence: CASSDPGSVGRTEAFF. CDR3 coding DNA: TGTGCCAGCAGTGATCCCGGGTCAGTAGGGAGGACTGAAGCTTTCTTT.

V usage is TRBV20-1 and J usage is TRBJ1-2, with D unclear. Trimming took 3 bases from V and 4 from J, leaving 12 bases between them. The CDR3 extends over 13 amino acids. Germline V gene data show CDR1 as DFQATT and CDR2 as SNEGSKA (reference sequence). The CDR3 sequence: CSASRELGYGYTF. The DNA of the CDR3 is TGCAGTGCTAGTCGGGAGCTAGGCTATGGCTACACCTTC.

The V gene is TRBV6-5, the J gene TRBJ2-5, with unresolved D. Germline lookup yields CDR1 MNHEY and CDR2 SVGAGI. The CDR3 runs 12 residues. V lost 9 bases to trimming and J lost 1 base, with 9 bases between them. The CDR3 bases are TGTGCCAGTACACTACTCCAAGAGACCCAGTACTTC. Translating it yields CASTLLQETQYF.

J is TRBJ2-3 and V is TRBV5-1, with 8 bases matching TRBD2. The CDR3 sequence is 14 residues long. The germline V gene encodes CDR1 SGHRS and CDR2 YFSETQ. V gave up 4 bases and J gave up 0 bases; unmatched junction bases: 1. CDR3 sequence: CASSRGGSTDTQYF. As DNA, the CDR3 is TGCGCCAGCAGCCGGGGGGGAAGCACAGATACGCAGTATTTT.

The CDR3 DNA reads TGCGCCAGCAGCGTGGGGACAGGGCTACAAGAGACCCAGTACTTC. Encoded protein: CASSVGTGLQETQYF. The J gene is TRBJ2-5, the V gene TRBV5-1, with 9 bases fitting TRBD1. Germline CDR1 reads SGHRS; CDR2 reads YFSETQ. V shed 4 bases and J 2 bases; nucleotides not matched to a gene: 6. The CDR3 spans 15 residues.

The genes are TRBV10-3 and TRBJ2-5; TRBD2 is a possible D gene (5 bases). V lost 0 bases to trimming and J lost 4 bases, with 9 bases between them. CDR1 and CDR2 (germline): ENHRY, SYGVKD. The CDR3 has 14 amino acids. CDR3 residues: CAISESTGGETQYF. The CDR3, as DNA: TGTGCCATCAGTGAGTCGACTGGAGGAGAGACCCAGTACTTC.

The V call is TRBV27, the J call TRBJ1-2; 8 bases agree with TRBD1. Per the germline V gene, CDR1 is MNHEY and CDR2 is SMNVEV (reference sequence). The CDR3 runs to 14 residues. Trimming removed 7 bases from V and 2 bases from J; junction bases left unmatched: 6. The DNA of the CDR3 is TGTGCCAGCACAAGCCGGGACAGGAACTATGGCTACACCTTC. Translated: CASTSRDRNYGYTF.

J is TRBJ1-2 and V is TRBV28; D is unresolved. Deletions cut 3 bases from V and 5 bases from J, with 10 bases between. CDR3 length: 13 residues. Germline-derived CDR1 and CDR2 are MDHEN and SYDVKM. The CDR3 loop is CASSFSQQYGYTF. In DNA, the CDR3 is TGTGCCAGCAGTTTCTCACAGCAATATGGCTACACCTTC.

The chain carries TRBV27 and TRBJ2-1; D possibly corresponds to TRBD2 (6 bases). CDR3 size: 16 residues. Trimming removed 6 bases at V and 4 bases at J, with 19 bases between. Germline values: CDR1 MNHEY, CDR2 SMNVEV (reference sequence). CDR3 bases: TGTGCCAGCAGCCCCCGGGCCGGGGGAACTTACAATGAGCAGTTCTTC. Translation gives CASSPRAGGTYNEQFF.

The V gene is TRBV18, the J gene TRBJ1-1, with D possibly TRBD1 on 5 matching bases. This CDR3 spans 17 amino acids. Germline V gene data show CDR1 as KGHSH and CDR2 as LQKENI. V lost 2 bases, J lost 4 bases, and 20 bases lay in between. Here the CDR3 DNA reads TGTGCCAGCTCACCATCGGACCTTCCACCGGGGGTCACTGAAGCTTTCTTT. It codes for CASSPSDLPPGVTEAFF.

The chain has TRBV2 and TRBJ2-7; 13 positions agree with TRBD2. V shed 4 bases and J 5 bases; nucleotides not matched to a gene: 8. The CDR3 spans 16 residues. Germline V gene data show CDR1 as SNHLY and CDR2 as FYNNEI. The CDR3 DNA is TGTGCCAGCAGTGGAAGACTAGCGGGGGGCAACCACGAGCAGTACTTC. It yields the protein CASSGRLAGGNHEQYF.

The chain has TRBV5-5 and TRBJ2-1; TRBD2 matches at 8 bases. CDR1 is SGHKS and CDR2 is YYEKEE in the germline V gene (reference sequence). The V and J ends lost 0 bases and 4 bases, in that order; junction bases with no gene match: 3. The length of the CDR3 is 15 residues. CDR3 DNA sequence: TGTGCCAGCAGCTTGGAGGGGACTAGATACAATGAGCAGTTCTTC. Residues: CASSLEGTRYNEQFF.

This clone was observed at least ten times. This chain uses TRBV5-1 with TRBJ1-4; 7 nucleotides align to TRBD1. Trimming took 4 bases from V and 7 from J; bases not matched to a gene: 10. In germline, CDR1 is SGHRS, CDR2 YFSETQ. CDR3 length equals 15 residues. The CDR3 sequence: CASSHEGATAEKLFF. The CDR3 bases are TGCGCCAGCAGCCACGAGGGGGCGACGGCTGAAAAACTGTTTTTT. Based on the CDR3 plus reference TRBV5-1 and TRBJ1-4, the full variable domain is KAGVTQTPRYLIKTRGQQVTLSCSPISGHRSVSWYQQTPGQGLQFLFEYFSETQRNKGNFPGRFSGRQFSNSRSEMNVSTLELGDSALYLCASSHEGATAEKLFFGSGTQLSVL.

J is TRBJ1-5 and V is TRBV12-3 or TRBV12-4, with D perhaps TRBD1 (5 bases). The CDR3 sequence is 13 residues long. Trimming took off 5 bases at V and 11 bases at J, with 16 bases between the two ends. The CDR3 region has the DNA TGTGCCAGCAGTGCGGGACCCCCGGGTACCCAGCATTTT. Its translation: CASSAGPPGTQHF.

This clone has only a few counts. This chain joins TRBV6-5 and TRBJ1-3; D gene uncertain. The CDR3 sequence is 13 residues long. Trimming cost V 8 bases and J 0 bases, with 8 bases left between them. Germline values: CDR1 MNHEY, CDR2 SVGAGI. The DNA for the CDR3 is TGTGCCAGCGCCGGGAGCTCTGGAAACACCATATATTTT. Translated, it gives CASAGSSGNTIYF.

The V and J genes are TRBV3-1 (or the pseudogene TRBV3-2) and TRBJ2-7, with D perhaps TRBD1 (5 bases). V was shortened by 1 base and J by 4 bases, with 11 bases between the two germline ends. Germline V lookup: CDR1 LGHDT, CDR2 YNNKEL (reference sequence). The CDR3 spans 14 residues. CDR3 sequence (DNA): TGTGCCAGCAGCCAAGGGGGCGCAACGTACGAGCAGTACTTC. Its translation: CASSQGGATYEQYF.

To note about this clone: This specimen includes other DNA sequences encoding the same CDR3. This sequence joins TRBV5-1 and TRBJ2-3; D ambiguous. V was clipped by 0 bases and J by 0 bases, with 8 bases between them. The CDR3 length is 15 residues. Germline V gene sequence: CDR1 SGHRS, CDR2 YFSETQ. Written as DNA, the CDR3 is TGCGCCAGCAGCTTGGGAGGAAGGAGCACAGATACGCAGTATTTT. This gives the protein CASSLGGRSTDTQYF.

The genes are TRBV4-1 and TRBJ2-5, with 9 bases matching TRBD1. This CDR3 has 19 amino acids. V dropped 0 bases and J dropped 0; count of bases not matched to a gene: 11. Per the germline V gene, CDR1 is MGHRA and CDR2 is YSYEKL. The CDR3 bases are TGCGCCAGCAGCCAAGAAATGGGGACAGGGACTCTAGACCAAGAGACCCAGTACTTC. Encoded protein: CASSQEMGTGTLDQETQYF.